This is a list of T cell receptor beta chains from one sample in a study of T-cell memory formation after mild COVID-19. TCRdb fed the 5' RACE reads into MiXCR, producing one record per CDR3 protein. The repertoire includes roughly 350,000 distinct CDR3 sequences, around 21% of them detected once, and approximately 12% sits in the top ten. Sequenced sample: PBMCs or a T cell subset sorted from them (not recorded which). Receptor source: an adult woman who had mild COVID-19 (a few samples of this study predate the infection). Cell type and time point are not known. CDR3s include the opening cysteine and the closing phenylalanine or tryptophan. Each record gives: J gene, V gene, clone size, CDR3 protein. Clone size, where shown, is once, few, many, or a class for clones that have expanded.

TRBJ2-7,TRBV20-1,few,CSARTGATYEQYF
TRBJ2-3,TRBV7-2,few,CASSLGSGRAGSDTQYF
TRBJ2-7,TRBV7-2,NA,CASSPRPPGIYEQYF
TRBJ2-3,TRBV19,few,CASSSGQGSRTDTQYF
TRBJ2-7,TRBV7-9,few,CASSLSRRDRSSYEQYF
TRBJ1-2,TRBV30,few,CACPGPNYGYTF
TRBJ2-6,TRBV2,NA,CASSEVGPIRGANVLTF
TRBJ2-1,TRBV20-1,NA,CSARMGGRGEQFF
TRBJ1-4,TRBV7-8,NA,CASSPGEGTRRNEKLFF
TRBJ1-2,TRBV12-3/TRBV12-4,many,CASVVLWGPSHNYGYTF
TRBJ2-1,TRBV6-5,few,CASRLAGGTRNEQFF
TRBJ1-1,TRBV4-2,NA,CASSQDKTGAHTEAFF
TRBJ2-5,TRBV6-5,NA,CASSVLSGRRDGTQYF
TRBJ2-3,TRBV7-2,few,CASSSFYTDTQYF
TRBJ2-1,TRBV29-1,few,CSVDRLAESNEQFF
TRBJ2-7,TRBV7-7,NA,CASSAGSGEQYF
TRBJ1-3,TRBV5-6,few,CASSLGPPQSSGNTIYF
TRBJ1-2,TRBV27,few,CASSPLPGDTNYGYTF
TRBJ2-5,TRBV7-6,NA,CASSSLPGQWQETQYF
TRBJ1-2,TRBV20-1,few,CSPRGTSDYGYTF
TRBJ2-3,TRBV12-3/TRBV12-4,few,CASSSKEPGQGARGTQYF
TRBJ1-5,TRBV20-1,NA,CSAREGTANQPQHF
TRBJ1-2,TRBV7-9,NA,CASSLPSSGGYTF
TRBJ2-1,TRBV4-1,many,CASSQGPPSEQFF
TRBJ2-1,TRBV12-3/TRBV12-4,few,CASSSGRGPYNEQFF